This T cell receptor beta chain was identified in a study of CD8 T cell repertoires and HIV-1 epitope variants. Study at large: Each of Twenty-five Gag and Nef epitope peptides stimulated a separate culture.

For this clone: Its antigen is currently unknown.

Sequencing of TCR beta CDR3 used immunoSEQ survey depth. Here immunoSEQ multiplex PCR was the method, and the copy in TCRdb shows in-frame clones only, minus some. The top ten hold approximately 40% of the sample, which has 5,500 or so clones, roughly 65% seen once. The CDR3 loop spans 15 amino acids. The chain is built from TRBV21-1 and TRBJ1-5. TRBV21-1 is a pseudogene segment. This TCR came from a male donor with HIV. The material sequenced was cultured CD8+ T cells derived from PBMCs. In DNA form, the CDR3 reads TGTGCCAGCAGCAAGGACCGTTCGGGCCCAAAGCCCCAGCATTTT. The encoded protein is CASSKDRSGPKPQHF.